The 12 T cell receptor beta chains in this list originate from one sample, sequenced in a study of T cell responses to AZD1222 COVID-19 vaccine. Repertoires were generated with immunoSEQ multiplex PCR, while TCRdb's copy carries only in-frame clones and drops some. Seen here are 100,000 to 150,000 clones, about nine tenths observed once, and the top ten hold roughly 7.2%. The material was peripheral blood, obtained on day 0 of AZD1222 vaccination. All receptors come from an adult in good health.

The V and J genes are TRBV11-1 and TRBJ1-2; no clear D gene. Trimming stripped 1 base from V and 6 bases from J, with 9 bases between. This CDR3 region has 13 residues. CDR1 is SGHAT, CDR2 FQDESV, per germline (reference sequence). Here the CDR3 reads CASSLVQHHGYTF. CDR3 nucleotide sequence: TGTGCCAGCAGCTTAGTACAGCACCATGGCTACACCTTC. The full variable domain, its missing parts supplied by reference TRBV11-1 and TRBJ1-2, is EAEVAQSPRYKITEKSQAVAFWCDPISGHATLYWYRQILGQGPELLVQFQDESVVDDSQLPKDRFSAERLKGVDSTLKIQPAELGDSAMYLCASSLVQHHGYTFGSGTRLTVV.

V and J are TRBV7-8 and TRBJ1-6, with unresolved D. The CDR3 loop spans 13 amino acids. The germline V and J ends were trimmed by 4 bases and 7 bases, with 8 bases remaining between them. Germline lookup yields CDR1 SGHVS and CDR2 FQNEAQ. The CDR3 spells CASSSDGNSPLHF. The CDR3 bases are TGTGCCAGCAGCTCGGACGGGAATTCACCCCTCCACTTT.

The chain's CDR3 is CASSFWGHDSPLHF. CDR3 DNA: TGTGCCAGCAGTTTCTGGGGGCACGATTCACCCCTCCACTTT. The chain joins TRBV28 to TRBJ1-6; maybe TRBD1 (6 bases). Germline CDR1 MDHEN, CDR2 SYDVKM. The CDR3 contains 14 residues. V was trimmed by 3 bases and J by 8 bases, leaving 11 bases between them.

The chain is built from TRBV27 and TRBJ1-2; weak D call: TRBD1 (5 bases). From germline, CDR1 is MNHEY and CDR2 SMNVEV (reference sequence). Trimming left V 6 bases short and J 7 bases short, with 12 bases between. The CDR3 extends over 12 amino acids. DNA of the CDR3: TGTGCCAGCAGCCCAGAGGGGCTTGGCTACACCTTC. Translation gives CASSPEGLGYTF.

The chain employs TRBV6-2 or TRBV6-3 and TRBJ1-1, with D hard to call. The CDR3 length is 13 residues. V was cut by 2 bases and J by 5 bases, with 9 bases left in between. From germline, CDR1 is MNHEY and CDR2 SVGEGT. CDR3 region: CASSYRGSTEAFF. The CDR3 DNA reads TGTGCCAGCAGTTACCGAGGGAGTACTGAAGCTTTCTTT.

This clone was recorded once. This sequence joins TRBV11-3 and TRBJ2-2; D gene uncertain. Germline V gene sequence: CDR1 SGHNT, CDR2 YENEEA. Deletions cut 5 bases from V and 4 bases from J, with 14 bases between. The CDR3 length is 15 residues. The chain's CDR3 is CASSLGPIPTGELFF. The CDR3, as DNA: TGTGCCAGCAGCCTCGGGCCCATCCCCACCGGGGAGCTGTTTTTT.

The chain uses TRBV5-1 and TRBJ1-3, with 7 nucleotides matching TRBD1. The length of the CDR3 is 15 residues. The V gene end was trimmed by 0 bases and the J gene end by 3 bases; junction bases not matched to a gene: 3. Germline CDR1 and CDR2: SGHRS and YFSETQ. Written as DNA, the CDR3 is TGCGCCAGCAGCTTGGGGACAGGATTTGGAAACACCATATATTTT. Translation: CASSLGTGFGNTIYF.

The chain uses TRBV10-3 and TRBJ1-2, with 7 nucleotides matching TRBD1. Germline CDR1 and CDR2: ENHRY and SYGVKD. The CDR3 runs to 16 residues. With V trimmed by 3 bases and J by 3 bases, 10 bases remained unmatched. CDR3: CAISDQAGGRDYGYTF. The CDR3 bases are TGTGCCATCAGTGACCAAGCAGGGGGGCGCGACTATGGCTACACCTTC.

The chain has TRBV5-4 and TRBJ2-7; D remains unclear. CDR3 length: 13 amino acids. Trimming removed 0 bases at V and 3 bases at J, with 7 bases between. Per the germline V gene, CDR1 is SGHNT and CDR2 is YYREEE (reference sequence). CDR3 coding DNA: TGTGCCAGCAGCTTGGTTGGCTACTACGAGCAGTACTTC. Protein sequence: CASSLVGYYEQYF.

This chain joins TRBV10-2 and TRBJ1-5; D is ambiguous. Trimming stripped 0 bases from V and 2 bases from J, with 11 bases between. The CDR3 runs to 16 residues. Per the germline V gene, CDR1 is WSHSY and CDR2 is SAAADI. The CDR3 nucleotides read TGCGCCAGCAGTGAGTCGTTAGGCGATGGCAATCAGCCCCAGCATTTT. The encoded protein is CASSESLGDGNQPQHF.

The chain combines TRBV5-1 with TRBJ1-6; D not certain. Germline V gene lookup returns CDR1 SGHRS and CDR2 YFSETQ. Trimming left V 0 bases short and J 7 bases short, with 11 bases between. The CDR3 length is 15 residues. The CDR3 DNA reads as TGCGCCAGCAGCTTGGCCCCCAGTATCAATTCACCCCTCCACTTT. Protein sequence: CASSLAPSINSPLHF.

This clone was detected once. The chain employs TRBV24-1 and TRBJ2-7, with D perhaps matching TRBD1 (6 bases). Trimming pared 3 bases from V and 6 bases from J, leaving 14 bases between. The CDR3 runs to 14 residues. Germline-derived CDR1 and CDR2 are KGHDR and SFDVKD. The CDR3 DNA is TGTGCCACCAGTGATGATCCCAGGGGTTCCGAGCAGTACTTC. Encoded protein: CATSDDPRGSEQYF.